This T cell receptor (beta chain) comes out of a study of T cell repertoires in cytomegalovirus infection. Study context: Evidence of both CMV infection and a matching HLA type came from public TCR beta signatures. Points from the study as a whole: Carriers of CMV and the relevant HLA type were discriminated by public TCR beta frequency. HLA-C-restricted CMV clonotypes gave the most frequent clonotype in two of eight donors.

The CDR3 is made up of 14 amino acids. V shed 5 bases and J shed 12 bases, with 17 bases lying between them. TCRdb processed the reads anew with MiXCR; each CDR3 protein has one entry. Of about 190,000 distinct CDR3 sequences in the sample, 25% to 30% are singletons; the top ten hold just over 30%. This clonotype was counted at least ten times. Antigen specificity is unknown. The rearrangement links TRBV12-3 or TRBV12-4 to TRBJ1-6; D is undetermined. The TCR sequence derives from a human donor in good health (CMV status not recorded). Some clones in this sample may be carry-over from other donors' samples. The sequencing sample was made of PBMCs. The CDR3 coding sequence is TGTGCCAGCAGTCCAATGGGCCCTAGGAAACCCCTCCACTTT. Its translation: CASSPMGPRKPLHF.